A single T cell receptor beta chain is shown here with its context. TCRdb used MiXCR to reprocess the RT-PCR reads, holding one entry per CDR3 protein. This repertoire shows hundreds of thousands of distinct CDR3 sequences, approximately 15% found once; its top ten account for about 3.6%. The TCR originated in a female donor in good health, serving as a healthy control. The sequenced material came from memory CD4+ T cells from blood.

The CDR3: CASRSHFGTGDTEAFF. Written as DNA, the CDR3 is TGCGCCAGCAGAAGTCATTTTGGGACAGGGGACACTGAAGCTTTCTTT. This chain joins TRBV5-1 and TRBJ1-1; 10 bases align to TRBD1. This CDR3 has 16 residues. V shed 5 bases, J shed 3 bases, and the junction held 10 bases outside the gene matches. Germline loops: CDR1 SGHRS, CDR2 YFSETQ.